The 25 T cell receptor beta chains below were found in one sample sequenced in a study of blood T cell repertoires in COVID-19. Measured with immunoSEQ multiplex PCR; TCRdb has only the in-frame clones, and not every one. The repertoire holds roughly 300,000 clones, with roughly 93% as singletons. Specimen: PBMCs or T cells enriched from blood (not recorded which). All receptors derive from a woman between 40 and 55 years old with acute COVID-19.

This chain joins TRBV18 and TRBJ1-3; D unresolved. The CDR3 contains 14 residues. Trimming stripped 2 bases from V and 8 bases from J, with 13 bases between. CDR1 is KGHSH, CDR2 LQKENI, per germline. CDR3 loop: CASSPGLSGDTIYF. DNA for the CDR3: TGTGCCAGCTCACCAGGACTCTCCGGGGACACCATATATTTT.

The V and J genes are TRBV7-2 and TRBJ2-3, with TRBD2 identical over 8 bases. This CDR3 spans 14 amino acids. Germline CDR1 and CDR2: SGHTA and FQGNSA. The V segment lost 1 base and the J segment 4 bases; nucleotides outside the gene matches: 1. The DNA of the CDR3 is TGTGCCAGCAGCTTAGACGGGGGGGCAGATACGCAGTATTTT. Translation: CASSLDGGADTQYF.

CDR3 in DNA: TGTGCCAGCAGCGCCGACAGTCAAGAGACCCAGTACTTC. Protein: CASSADSQETQYF. V and J are TRBV2 and TRBJ2-5; D might be TRBD1 (5 bases). The CDR3 sequence is 13 residues long. Germline V gene sequence: CDR1 SNHLY, CDR2 FYNNEI. Trimming stripped 6 bases from V and 2 bases from J, with 10 bases between. Based on the CDR3 plus reference TRBV2 and TRBJ2-5, the full variable domain is EPEVTQTPSHQVTQMGQEVILRCVPISNHLYFYWYRQILGQKVEFLVSFYNNEISEKSEIFDDQFSVERPDGSNFTLKIRSTKLEDSAMYFCASSADSQETQYFGPGTRLLVL.

CDR3 nucleotide sequence: TGTGCCAGCAGTTTCGGTCAGGGGGCATGGCAGCCCCAGCATTTT. Translating gives CASSFGQGAWQPQHF. The chain carries TRBV27 and TRBJ1-5; 8 bases agree with TRBD1. Germline assignment: CDR1 MNHEY and CDR2 SMNVEV (reference sequence). This CDR3 spans 15 amino acids. The trim removed 3 bases at V and 7 bases at J, leaving 8 bases unmatched.

The V and J genes are TRBV6-6 and TRBJ1-2; a possible D gene is TRBD1 (6 bases). CDR1 and CDR2 from the germline V gene are MNHNY and SVGAGI (reference sequence). Trimming removed 4 bases at V and 7 bases at J, with 10 bases between. The CDR3 has 12 amino acids. The CDR3 DNA is TGTGCCAGCAGTTCCTACAGGGCTGGCTACACCTTC. Its protein is CASSSYRAGYTF.

V and J are TRBV7-9 and TRBJ2-2; 7 positions match TRBD2. Losses at the gene ends were 3 bases for V and 6 bases for J; bases not matched to a gene: 16. The CDR3 length is 18 residues. The germline V gene has CDR1 SEHNR and CDR2 FQNEAQ (reference sequence). CDR3 in amino acids: CASSFGGSGSTGPGELFF. The CDR3 DNA reads as TGTGCCAGCAGCTTTGGGGGTAGCGGGTCCACCGGTCCCGGGGAGCTGTTTTTT. The variable domain in full, with the rest retrieved from reference TRBV7-9 and TRBJ2-2, is DTGVSQNPRHKITKRGQNVTFRCDPISEHNRLYWYRQTLGQGPEFLTYFQNEAQLEKSRLLSDRFSAERPKGSFSTLEIQRTEQGDSAMYLCASSFGGSGSTGPGELFFGEGSRLTVL.

The chain carries TRBV24-1 and TRBJ2-7; 7 positions agree with TRBD2. Germline loops: CDR1 KGHDR, CDR2 SFDVKD. The CDR3 runs 16 residues. V gave up 4 bases and J gave up 0 bases; unmatched junction bases: 8. The chain's CDR3 is CATSETRDYSSYEQYF. CDR3 coding DNA: TGTGCCACCAGTGAGACTAGGGACTATAGCTCCTACGAGCAGTACTTC.

The chain recombines TRBV6-1 with TRBJ2-3; weak D call: TRBD2 (5 bases). Between the trimmed V and J ends, which lost 2 bases and 6 bases, there was a span of 18 bases. Germline V CDR1 and CDR2: MNHNS, SASEGT. This CDR3 has 16 residues. The CDR3 DNA follows: TGTGCCAGCAGTGAATACGGGGATCGGTTAGCCGATACGCAGTATTTT. Amino acids: CASSEYGDRLADTQYF.

The V gene is TRBV7-9, the J gene TRBJ2-1, with D possibly matching TRBD2 (6 bases). Germline values: CDR1 SEHNR, CDR2 FQNEAQ (reference sequence). V lost 11 bases and J lost 3, with 17 bases in between. This CDR3 region has 14 residues. CDR3 protein: CALPWGENYNEQFF. CDR3 bases: TGTGCCCTCCCATGGGGGGAGAACTACAATGAGCAGTTCTTC.

The V and J genes are TRBV23-1 and TRBJ2-7; 7 positions match TRBD1. TRBV23-1 is given ORF status, its function remaining uncertain. V lost 0 bases to trimming and J lost 3 bases; unmatched junction nucleotides: 20. The CDR3 runs 20 residues. The DNA for the CDR3 is TGCGCCAGCAGTCAATCGGGTAACAGGGGCCTCCTTGGGGACCTCTACGAGCAGTACTTC. Its translation: CASSQSGNRGLLGDLYEQYF.

The chain is built from TRBV20-1 and TRBJ2-7, with D possibly being TRBD1 (5 bases). The V and J ends lost 4 bases and 6 bases respectively, with 10 bases between them. The CDR3 is made up of 11 amino acids. The germline CDR1 and CDR2 sequences are DFQATT and SNEGSKA (reference sequence). CDR3 region: CSAKRGGEQYF. In DNA, the CDR3 is TGCAGTGCTAAAAGGGGTGGCGAGCAGTACTTC.

The chain carries TRBV24-1 and TRBJ2-1; 13 positions agree with TRBD2. V gave up 4 bases and J gave up 4 bases; unmatched junction bases: 9. CDR3 length equals 18 residues. The V gene's germline CDR1 is KGHDR and CDR2 SFDVKD. CDR3 amino acids: CATSDRGLAGVGYNEQFF. The CDR3 DNA reads TGTGCCACCAGTGACCGAGGACTAGCGGGAGTGGGTTACAATGAGCAGTTCTTC.

The chain recombines TRBV5-1 with TRBJ1-2, with 7 bases that match TRBD1. Germline V lookup: CDR1 SGHRS, CDR2 YFSETQ. CDR3 length: 14 residues. V dropped 0 bases and J dropped 6; count of bases not matched to a gene: 5. The CDR3 loop is CASSLEGGDHGYTF. The CDR3, as DNA: TGCGCCAGCAGCTTGGAAGGGGGCGATCATGGCTACACCTTC.

The chain couples TRBV28 to TRBJ1-5; D is perhaps TRBD1 (6 bases). V was shortened by 6 bases and J by 0 bases, with 15 bases between the two germline ends. This CDR3 has 16 amino acids. CDR1 and CDR2 from the germline V gene are MDHEN and SYDVKM. This CDR3 is CASSRKQGYSNQPQHF. Here the CDR3 DNA reads TGTGCCAGCAGCAGAAAACAGGGTTATAGCAATCAGCCCCAGCATTTT.

The chain combines TRBV19 with TRBJ1-5; possibly TRBD1 for D (5 bases). The CDR3 loop spans 17 amino acids. Deletions cut 4 bases from V and 3 bases from J, with 19 bases between. Germline CDR1 LNHDA, CDR2 SQIVND (reference sequence). CDR3 sequence: CASSRDGGFRTNQPQHF. CDR3 in DNA: TGTGCCAGTAGTAGGGACGGGGGGTTCAGAACCAATCAGCCCCAGCATTTT.

The chain uses TRBV3-1 (or the pseudogene TRBV3-2) and TRBJ1-1, with a weak D call TRBD1 (6 bases). The CDR3 loop spans 16 amino acids. CDR1 is LGHDT and CDR2 is YNNKEL in the germline V gene (reference sequence). Trimming removed 4 bases at V and 1 base at J, with 16 bases between. CDR3 amino acids: CASSPQSGAWNTEAFF. The CDR3 DNA follows: TGTGCCAGCAGCCCACAGTCAGGGGCTTGGAACACTGAAGCTTTCTTT.

This chain connects TRBV28 to TRBJ2-7, with a weak D call TRBD1 (5 bases). Trimming left V 5 bases short and J 3 bases short, with 11 bases between. The CDR3 length is 13 residues. The germline V gene has CDR1 MDHEN and CDR2 SYDVKM. The CDR3 loop reads CASSPLDSYEQYF. The DNA for the CDR3 is TGTGCCAGCAGTCCTCTCGACAGCTACGAGCAGTACTTC.

The CDR3 here is CASSIEGSNSPLHF. CDR3 sequence (DNA): TGTGCCAGTAGTATTGAGGGTTCAAATTCACCCCTCCACTTT. This rearrangement joins TRBV19 to TRBJ1-6; no firm D call. Germline CDR1 is LNHDA and CDR2 is SQIVND (reference sequence). The V and J ends lost 3 bases and 7 bases respectively, with 10 bases between them. The CDR3 has 14 residues. Drawing the rest from reference TRBV19 and TRBJ1-6, the complete variable domain is DGGITQSPKYLFRKEGQNVTLSCEQNLNHDAMYWYRQDPGQGLRLIYYSQIVNDFQKGDIAEGYSVSREKKESFPLTVTSAQKNPTAFYLCASSIEGSNSPLHFGNGTRLTVT.

The rearrangement uses TRBV30 and TRBJ2-3; 12 positions agree with TRBD2. Unmatched junction bases numbered 5, after V lost 0 bases and J lost 4 bases. The germline V gene has CDR1 GTSNPN and CDR2 SVGIG (reference sequence). CDR3 size: 16 residues. The CDR3 DNA is TGTGCCTGGAGTGTACGCCGGACTAGCGGGGCAGATACGCAGTATTTT. Protein sequence: CAWSVRRTSGADTQYF.

This clone was counted only a few times. The chain uses TRBV18 and TRBJ1-1, with 9 bases fitting TRBD1. This CDR3 comprises 15 residues. J lost 4 bases, V lost 3 bases, and 6 bases had no gene match. Germline loops: CDR1 KGHSH, CDR2 LQKENI. CDR3 loop: CASSPGTGRGTEAFF. CDR3 in DNA: TGTGCCAGCTCACCGGGGACAGGGCGAGGCACTGAAGCTTTCTTT.

This chain links TRBV3-1 (or the pseudogene TRBV3-2) with TRBJ1-1; a weak D match, TRBD1 (5 bases). The V end was cut by 3 bases, the J end by 3 bases, with 11 bases between. Germline V gene data show CDR1 as LGHDT and CDR2 as YNNKEL (reference sequence). The CDR3 has 14 residues. In nucleotides, the CDR3 is TGTGCCAGCAGCCATGGGGGGAGGTACACTGAAGCTTTCTTT. Translating gives CASSHGGRYTEAFF.

CDR3 DNA: TGTGCCAGCTCACGTACGACGGGAAATAGCAATCAGCCCCAGCATTTT. This sequence encodes CASSRTTGNSNQPQHF. The chain has TRBV18 and TRBJ1-5; no firm D call. Germline V lookup: CDR1 KGHSH, CDR2 LQKENI. The CDR3 is 16 amino acids. With 4 bases removed from V and 0 bases from J, the gap between germline ends came to 13 bases.

This clone was detected only a few times. The rearrangement links TRBV28 to TRBJ1-2; 7 bases fit TRBD1. This CDR3 spans 14 amino acids. CDR1 and CDR2 from the germline V gene are MDHEN and SYDVKM. Trimming removed 10 bases from V and 3 bases from J; junction bases left unmatched: 11. The CDR3 loop is CATSSAGTDYGYTF. The DNA for the CDR3 is TGTGCCACTTCCTCTGCCGGGACAGACTATGGCTACACCTTC.

Here the CDR3 DNA reads TGTGCCAGCAGCGTATCCTCCGGGACTAGGGTGATAGATACGCAGTATTTT. Amino acid sequence: CASSVSSGTRVIDTQYF. The rearrangement uses TRBV9 and TRBJ2-3; 8 bases line up with TRBD2. The CDR3 extends over 17 amino acids. Germline V gives CDR1 SGDLS, CDR2 YYNGEE. The junction had 12 bases not matched to a gene; V was cut back by 1 base and J by 5 bases.

V gene TRBV14 combines with J gene TRBJ2-7; 12 bases agree with TRBD2. This CDR3 region has 15 residues. CDR1 is SGHDN, CDR2 FVKESK, per germline. The junction had 6 bases not matched to a gene; V was cut back by 3 bases and J by 6 bases. CDR3 nucleotides: TGTGCCAGCAGCCAGTTGACTAGCGGGAGTGGCGAGCAGTACTTC. Protein product: CASSQLTSGSGEQYF.